This T cell receptor (beta chain) was sequenced in a study of stem cell transplantation in POMP-related autoinflammatory disease. Study-wide points: Across all analyzed T-cell subsets, patients with PRAID tended toward reduced diversity and increased clonality. Unique TRB V-J gene pairings were limited in number in patients with PRAID.

Comments on this clone: Its antigen is undetermined.

Assay: immunoSEQ multiplex PCR; the TCRdb copy retains only in-frame clones and omits some. The table lists some 33,000 clones, about 91% of them singletons. The CDR3 contains 17 residues. The germline CDR1 and CDR2 sequences are SEHNR and FQNEAQ (reference sequence). V gave up 2 bases and J gave up 2 bases; unmatched junction bases: 9. Sequencing used CD4+ T cells from PBMCs, obtained before stem cell transplantation. The chain recombines TRBV7-9 with TRBJ2-3, with 8 bases lining up with TRBD2. This clonotype originated in a human donor with POMP-related autoinflammation and immune dysregulation (PRAID). The CDR3 loop reads CASSLFKTSVYTDTQYF. DNA for the CDR3: TGTGCCAGCAGCTTATTCAAGACTAGCGTCTACACAGATACGCAGTATTTT. Using reference TRBV7-9 and TRBJ2-3 for the parts outside the CDR3, the full variable domain is DTGVSQNPRHKITKRGQNVTFRCDPISEHNRLYWYRQTLGQGPEFLTYFQNEAQLEKSRLLSDRFSAERPKGSFSTLEIQRTEQGDSAMYLCASSLFKTSVYTDTQYFGPGTRLTVL.